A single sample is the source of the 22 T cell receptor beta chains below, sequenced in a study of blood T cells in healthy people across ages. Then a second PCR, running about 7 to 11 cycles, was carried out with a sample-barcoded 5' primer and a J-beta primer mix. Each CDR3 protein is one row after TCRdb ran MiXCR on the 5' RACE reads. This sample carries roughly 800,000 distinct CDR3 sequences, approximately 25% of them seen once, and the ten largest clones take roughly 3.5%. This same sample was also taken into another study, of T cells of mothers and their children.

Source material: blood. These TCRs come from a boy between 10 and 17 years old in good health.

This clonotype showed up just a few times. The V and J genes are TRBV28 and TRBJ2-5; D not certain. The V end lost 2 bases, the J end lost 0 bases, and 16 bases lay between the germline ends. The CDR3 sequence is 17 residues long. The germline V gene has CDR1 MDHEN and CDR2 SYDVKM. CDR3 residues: CASSLREYNQYQETQYF. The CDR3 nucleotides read TGTGCCAGCAGTTTAAGGGAATACAATCAGTACCAAGAGACCCAGTACTTC.

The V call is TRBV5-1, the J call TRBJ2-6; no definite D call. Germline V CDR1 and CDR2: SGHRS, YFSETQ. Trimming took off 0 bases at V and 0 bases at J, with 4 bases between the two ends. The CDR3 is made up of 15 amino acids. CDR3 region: CASSLDDSGANVLTF. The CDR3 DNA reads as TGCGCCAGCAGCTTGGATGACTCTGGGGCCAACGTCCTGACTTTC.

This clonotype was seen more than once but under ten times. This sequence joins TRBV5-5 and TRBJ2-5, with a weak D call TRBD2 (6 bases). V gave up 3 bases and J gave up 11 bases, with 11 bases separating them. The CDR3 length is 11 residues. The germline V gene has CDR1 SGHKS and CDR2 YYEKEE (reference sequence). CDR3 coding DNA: TGTGCCAGCAGCTCGTGGGGGGAGCAGTACTTC. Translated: CASSSWGEQYF.

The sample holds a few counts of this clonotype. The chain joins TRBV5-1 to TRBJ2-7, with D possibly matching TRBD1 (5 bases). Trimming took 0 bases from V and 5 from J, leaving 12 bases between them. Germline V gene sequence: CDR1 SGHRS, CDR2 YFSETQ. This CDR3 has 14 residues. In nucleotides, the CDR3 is TGCGCCAGCAGCTTGGCGCCAGGGAACGACGAGCAGTACTTC. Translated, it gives CASSLAPGNDEQYF.

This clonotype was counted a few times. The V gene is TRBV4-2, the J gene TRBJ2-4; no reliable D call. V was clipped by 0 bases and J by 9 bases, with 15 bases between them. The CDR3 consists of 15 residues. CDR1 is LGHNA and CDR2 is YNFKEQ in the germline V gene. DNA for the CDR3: TGTGCCAGCAGCCAAGAGGCCGCGGTAATGGGCATTCAGTACTTC. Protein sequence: CASSQEAAVMGIQYF.

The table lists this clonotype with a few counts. CDR3 nucleotides: TGTGCCAGCAGCCATCTAGCGGGGCCAGATGAGCAGTTCTTC. It codes for CASSHLAGPDEQFF. V usage is TRBV3-1 and J usage is TRBJ2-5; 9 bases match TRBD2. Gene TRBJ2-1 matches the end of the DNA better, so the J call may be wrong. Germline CDR1 reads LGHDT; CDR2 reads YNNKEL (reference sequence). The CDR3 totals 14 residues.

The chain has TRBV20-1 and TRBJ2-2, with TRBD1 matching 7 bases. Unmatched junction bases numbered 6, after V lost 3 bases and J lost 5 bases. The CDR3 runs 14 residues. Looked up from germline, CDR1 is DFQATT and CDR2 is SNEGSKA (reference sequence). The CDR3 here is CSASRGPDTGELFF. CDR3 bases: TGCAGTGCTAGTAGGGGGCCCGATACCGGGGAGCTGTTTTTT.

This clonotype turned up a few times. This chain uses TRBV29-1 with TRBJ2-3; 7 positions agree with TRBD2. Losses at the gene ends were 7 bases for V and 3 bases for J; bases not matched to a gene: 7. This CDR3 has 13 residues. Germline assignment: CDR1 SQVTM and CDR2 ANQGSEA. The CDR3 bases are TGCAGCGGGGGGGTGCGGGGGACAGATACGCAGTATTTT. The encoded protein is CSGGVRGTDTQYF.

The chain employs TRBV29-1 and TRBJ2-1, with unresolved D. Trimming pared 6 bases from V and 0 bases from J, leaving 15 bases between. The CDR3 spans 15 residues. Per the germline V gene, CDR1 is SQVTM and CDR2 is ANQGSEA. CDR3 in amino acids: CSVATQKLSYNEQFF. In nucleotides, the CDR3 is TGCAGCGTGGCAACACAGAAACTCTCCTACAATGAGCAGTTCTTC.

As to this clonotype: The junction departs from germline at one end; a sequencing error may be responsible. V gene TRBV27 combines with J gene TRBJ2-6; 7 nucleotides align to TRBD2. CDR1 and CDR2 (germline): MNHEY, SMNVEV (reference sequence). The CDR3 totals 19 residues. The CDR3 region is CASSSLSPGLTSGANVLPF. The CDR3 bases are TGTGCCAGCAGTTCGCTCTCACCGGGACTAACCTCTGGGGCCAACGTCCTGCCTTTC.

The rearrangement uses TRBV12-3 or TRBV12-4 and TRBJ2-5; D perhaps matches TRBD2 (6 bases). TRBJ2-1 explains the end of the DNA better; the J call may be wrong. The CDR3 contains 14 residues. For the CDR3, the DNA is TGTGCCATCAGAGAGGCTAGCGAGTACAATGAGCAGTTCTTC. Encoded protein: CAIREASEYNEQFF.

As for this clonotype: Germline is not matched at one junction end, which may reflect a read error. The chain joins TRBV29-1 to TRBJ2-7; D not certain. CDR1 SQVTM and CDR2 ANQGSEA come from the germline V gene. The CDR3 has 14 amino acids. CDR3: CCVEDELTPYEQYF. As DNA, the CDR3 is TGCTGCGTTGAAGATGAACTGACCCCCTACGAGCAGTACTTC.

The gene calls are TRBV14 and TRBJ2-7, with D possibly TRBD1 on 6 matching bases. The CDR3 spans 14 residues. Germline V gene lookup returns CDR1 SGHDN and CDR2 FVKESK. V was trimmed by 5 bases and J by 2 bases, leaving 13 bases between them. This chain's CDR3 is CASSAGVNPYEQYF. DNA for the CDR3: TGTGCCAGCAGCGCAGGGGTGAATCCCTACGAGCAGTACTTC. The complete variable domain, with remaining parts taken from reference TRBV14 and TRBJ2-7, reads EAGVTQFPSHSVIEKGQTVTLRCDPISGHDNLYWYRRVMGKEIKFLLHFVKESKQDESGMPNNRFLAERTGGTYSTLKVQPAELEDSGVYFCASSAGVNPYEQYFGPGTRLTVT.

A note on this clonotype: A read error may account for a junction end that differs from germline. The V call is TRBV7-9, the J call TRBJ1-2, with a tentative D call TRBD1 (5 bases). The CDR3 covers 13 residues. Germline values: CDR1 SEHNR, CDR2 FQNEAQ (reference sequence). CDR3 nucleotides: TGTGCCAGCAGCTTGGGACGGGACTATGGCTACATCTTC. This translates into CASSLGRDYGYIF.

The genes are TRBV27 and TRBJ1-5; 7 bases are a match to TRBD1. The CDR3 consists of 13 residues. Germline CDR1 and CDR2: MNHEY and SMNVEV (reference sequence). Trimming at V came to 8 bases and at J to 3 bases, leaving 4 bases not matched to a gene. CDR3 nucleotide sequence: TGTGCCAGCCGGGACAGCGACAATCAGCCCCAGCATTTT. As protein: CASRDSDNQPQHF.

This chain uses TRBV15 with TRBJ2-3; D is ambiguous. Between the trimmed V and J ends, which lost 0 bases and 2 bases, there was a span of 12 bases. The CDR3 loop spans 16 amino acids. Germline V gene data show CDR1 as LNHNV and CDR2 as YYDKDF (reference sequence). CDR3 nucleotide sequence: TGTGCCACCAGCAGAGACCGGAGCTTATCCACAGATACGCAGTATTTT. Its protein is CATSRDRSLSTDTQYF.

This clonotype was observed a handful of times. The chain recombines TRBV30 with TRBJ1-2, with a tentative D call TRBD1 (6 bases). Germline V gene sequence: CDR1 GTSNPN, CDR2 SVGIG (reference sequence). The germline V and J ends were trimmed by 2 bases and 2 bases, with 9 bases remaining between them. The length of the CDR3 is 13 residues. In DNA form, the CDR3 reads TGTGCCTGGAGTATTGACAGGAACTATGGCTACACCTTC. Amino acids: CAWSIDRNYGYTF.

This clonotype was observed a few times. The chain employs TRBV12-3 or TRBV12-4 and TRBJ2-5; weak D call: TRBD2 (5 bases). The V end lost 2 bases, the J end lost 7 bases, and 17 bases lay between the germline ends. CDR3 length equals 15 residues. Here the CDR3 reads CASSLPDRAEGTQYF. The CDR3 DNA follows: TGTGCCAGCAGTTTACCAGATAGAGCAGAGGGGACCCAGTACTTC.

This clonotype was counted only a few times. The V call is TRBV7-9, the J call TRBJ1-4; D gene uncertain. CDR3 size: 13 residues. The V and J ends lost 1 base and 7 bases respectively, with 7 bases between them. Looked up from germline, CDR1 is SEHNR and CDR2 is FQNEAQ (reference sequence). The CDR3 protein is CASSLGMTEKLFF. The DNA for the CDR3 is TGTGCCAGCAGCTTAGGCATGACTGAAAAACTGTTTTTT.

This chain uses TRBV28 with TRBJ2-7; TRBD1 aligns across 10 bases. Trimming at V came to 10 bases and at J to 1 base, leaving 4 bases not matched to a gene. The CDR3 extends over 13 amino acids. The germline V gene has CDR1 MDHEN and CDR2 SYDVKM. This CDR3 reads CAIRDRGSYEQYF. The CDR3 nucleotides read TGTGCCATCAGGGACAGGGGTTCCTACGAGCAGTACTTC.

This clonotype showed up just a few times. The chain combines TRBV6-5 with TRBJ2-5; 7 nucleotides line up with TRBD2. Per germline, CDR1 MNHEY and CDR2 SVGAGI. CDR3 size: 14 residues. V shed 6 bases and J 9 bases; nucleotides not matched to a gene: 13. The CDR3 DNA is TGTGCCAGCAGATTCCGGGACTACGATGGGGCCCAGTACTTC. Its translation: CASRFRDYDGAQYF.

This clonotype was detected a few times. The chain's CDR3 is CASSRQVGTYEQYF. The CDR3 DNA reads as TGTGCCAGCAGCCGTCAGGTGGGGACCTACGAGCAGTACTTC. This rearrangement joins TRBV3-1 to TRBJ2-7; D gene uncertain. V lost 4 bases to trimming and J lost 2 bases, with 12 bases between them. The CDR3 runs to 14 residues. Germline CDR1 and CDR2: LGHDT and YNNKEL (reference sequence).